One and the same sample provided the 24 T cell receptor beta chains below, sequenced in a study of identical twins. One entry per CDR3 protein results from TCRdb running MiXCR on the 5' RACE reads. The table lists nearly 900,000 distinct CDR3 sequences, 9% to 15% of them singletons. This sample also belongs to another study, concerning yellow fever vaccine responses in identical twins.

Sequencing used PBMCs. These receptors came from a woman aged 18-29 years in good health.

Remarks on this clonotype: The junction and the germline gene differ at one end; a read error may be behind it. The V gene is TRBV7-9, the J gene TRBJ2-1, with D tentatively TRBD1 (6 bases). Per the germline V gene, CDR1 is SEHNR and CDR2 is FQNEAQ (reference sequence). The CDR3 extends over 13 amino acids. CDR3 sequence: CASSLVGDKSLIF. In nucleotides, the CDR3 is TGTGCCAGCAGCTTAGTAGGGGACAAGTCCCTAATCTTC.

This clonotype was detected only a few times. The V and J genes are TRBV4-1 and TRBJ2-1; D is unresolved. The CDR3 sequence is 14 residues long. V gave up 0 bases and J gave up 6 bases, with 9 bases separating them. Germline V gives CDR1 MGHRA, CDR2 YSYEKL. The CDR3: CASSQEPSLNEQFF. As DNA, the CDR3 is TGCGCCAGCAGCCAAGAGCCCTCCCTCAATGAGCAGTTCTTC.

This sequence joins TRBV3-1 and TRBJ2-1; D uncertain. Germline V lookup: CDR1 LGHDT, CDR2 YNNKEL (reference sequence). The CDR3 runs 15 residues. With 3 bases removed from V and 6 bases from J, the gap between germline ends came to 15 bases. The CDR3 sequence: CASSHSVVLTNEQFF. The DNA for the CDR3 is TGTGCCAGCAGCCATTCTGTAGTGCTTACCAATGAGCAGTTCTTC.

The V gene is TRBV4-1, the J gene TRBJ1-2; D is possibly TRBD1 (6 bases). V was pared by 0 bases and J by 7 bases, with 12 bases between. The CDR3 consists of 14 residues. Germline CDR1 reads MGHRA; CDR2 reads YSYEKL. The CDR3 coding sequence is TGCGCCAGCAGCCAAGAACCCAGGGGTAGTGGCTACACCTTC. Protein sequence: CASSQEPRGSGYTF.

This clonotype showed up just a few times. The chain carries TRBV7-9 and TRBJ1-1; D remains unclear. The V gene's germline CDR1 is SEHNR and CDR2 FQNEAQ (reference sequence). V shed 2 bases and J shed 0 bases, with 10 bases lying between them. The CDR3 extends over 15 amino acids. The DNA for the CDR3 is TGTGCCAGCAGCTTATCGGTCGGGGTGAACACTGAAGCTTTCTTT. Translation gives CASSLSVGVNTEAFF.

The chain joins TRBV29-1 to TRBJ2-2, with 10 nucleotides matching TRBD1. With 6 bases clipped from V and 6 bases from J, the junction kept 4 bases outside the gene matches. The germline gives CDR1 SQVTM, CDR2 ANQGSEA. This CDR3 is built from 13 residues. The CDR3, as DNA: TGCAGCGTCGGGACAGGGGATGCCGGGGAGCTGTTTTTT. This codes for CSVGTGDAGELFF.

Notes on this clonotype: A read error may account for a junction end that differs from germline. The chain joins TRBV20-1 to TRBJ2-1; 13 bases are a match to TRBD2. There are 16 residues in the CDR3. Germline CDR1 reads DFQATT; CDR2 reads SNEGSKA (reference sequence). This CDR3 reads CCARPPGTSGMNEQFF. CDR3 DNA sequence: TGCTGTGCTAGACCCCCCGGGACTAGCGGGATGAATGAGCAGTTCTTC.

This chain joins TRBV9 and TRBJ1-2; D is perhaps TRBD1 (6 bases). V was cut by 2 bases and J by 4 bases, with 12 bases left in between. From germline, CDR1 is SGDLS and CDR2 YYNGEE. The CDR3 covers 14 residues. CDR3 in DNA: TGTGCCAGCAGCGTCTCAGGGGCCGCCTATGGCTACACCTTC. It specifies CASSVSGAAYGYTF.

The chain combines TRBV6-2 or TRBV6-3 with TRBJ1-6; D is undetermined. The germline V gene has CDR1 MNHEY and CDR2 SVGEGT. Trimming took off 7 bases at V and 4 bases at J, with 14 bases between the two ends. CDR3 length: 15 amino acids. Here the CDR3 reads CASTPAGTYNSPLHF. The CDR3 DNA sequence: TGTGCCAGCACCCCTGCCGGAACATATAATTCACCCCTCCACTTT.

V gene TRBV12-3 or TRBV12-4 combines with J gene TRBJ2-5, with D hard to call. V was trimmed by 5 bases and J by 7 bases, leaving 17 bases between them. CDR3 length: 14 residues. CDR3 nucleotides: TGTGCCAGCAGTACCTTGCCACGTCGAGGGACCCAGTACTTC. This translates into CASSTLPRRGTQYF.

This chain connects TRBV25-1 to TRBJ1-5; the D is unclear. CDR1 is MGHDK and CDR2 is SYGVNS in the germline V gene. Trimming stripped 6 bases from V and 1 base from J, with 4 bases between. This CDR3 has 12 residues. The CDR3, as DNA: TGTGCCAGCAGGTTCAGCAATCAGCCCCAGCATTTT. Amino acids: CASRFSNQPQHF.

This clonotype has only a few counts. The rearrangement joins TRBV14 to TRBJ2-3; possibly TRBD2 for D (6 bases). The length of the CDR3 is 17 residues. The germline V gene has CDR1 SGHDN and CDR2 FVKESK. Trimming left V 1 base short and J 2 bases short, with 16 bases between. The CDR3 DNA reads as TGTGCCAGCAGCCAAGTTTTCGGGAGAGGTTCCACAGATACGCAGTATTTT. It specifies CASSQVFGRGSTDTQYF.

This clonotype was seen a few times. The rearrangement uses TRBV29-1 and TRBJ1-1; 7 bases agree with TRBD1. CDR1 SQVTM and CDR2 ANQGSEA come from the germline V gene. The CDR3 spans 12 residues. Trimming took 7 bases from V and 9 from J; bases not matched to a gene: 11. As DNA, the CDR3 is TGCAGCGCGCAGAATCACAGGGGTAAAGCTTTCTTT. Its protein is CSAQNHRGKAFF.

This clonotype was detected ten times or more. This chain uses TRBV3-1 with TRBJ1-6, with D maybe TRBD1 (5 bases). The germline gives CDR1 LGHDT, CDR2 YNNKEL (reference sequence). V gave up 4 bases and J gave up 8 bases, with 15 bases separating them. CDR3 length: 15 residues. This CDR3 reads CASSPWDQSDSPLHF. The CDR3 bases are TGTGCCAGCAGCCCATGGGACCAGTCCGATTCACCCCTCCACTTT.

This clonotype was detected many times. The chain is built from TRBV12-3 or TRBV12-4 and TRBJ1-5; D remains ambiguous. Trimming pared 7 bases from V and 0 bases from J, leaving 10 bases between. There are 14 residues in the CDR3. The CDR3 bases are TGTGCCAGCACGGGTGGATATAGCAATCAGCCCCAGCATTTT. It is translated as CASTGGYSNQPQHF.

The chain has TRBV20-1 and TRBJ2-7; 8 nucleotides agree with TRBD1. Germline CDR1 reads DFQATT; CDR2 reads SNEGSKA (reference sequence). CDR3 length: 14 residues. The V segment lost 0 bases and the J segment 3 bases; nucleotides outside the gene matches: 4. The CDR3, as DNA: TGCAGTGCTAGAGACGGACAGGGTAACTACGAGCAGTACTTC. This encodes CSARDGQGNYEQYF.

This clonotype has more than one count but fewer than ten. The rearrangement joins TRBV3-1 to TRBJ1-4; D is undetermined. The CDR3 contains 17 residues. V dropped 1 base and J dropped 0 bases, with 12 bases sitting between them. From germline, CDR1 is LGHDT and CDR2 YNNKEL (reference sequence). CDR3 amino acids: CASSQVTKGATNEKLFF. The DNA for the CDR3 is TGTGCCAGCAGCCAAGTAACCAAAGGAGCAACTAATGAAAAACTGTTTTTT.

This sequence joins TRBV27 and TRBJ2-7; TRBD2 is a possible D gene (5 bases). V lost 2 bases and J lost 2, with 13 bases in between. CDR1 is MNHEY and CDR2 is SMNVEV in the germline V gene (reference sequence). The CDR3 sequence is 15 residues long. In DNA form, the CDR3 reads TGTGCCAGCAGTTTACAGGCGGGCTCGCCCTACGAGCAGTACGTC. It yields the protein CASSLQAGSPYEQYV.

This clonotype was seen many times. The CDR3 here is CASSLRRMLDEQFF. The CDR3 bases are TGTGCCAGCAGTTTAAGGCGAATGTTAGATGAGCAGTTCTTC. V usage is TRBV12-3 or TRBV12-4 and J usage is TRBJ2-1; D unresolved. There are 14 residues in the CDR3. V lost 2 bases and J lost 8, with 13 bases in between.

This clonotype was detected a few times. The chain couples TRBV5-1 to TRBJ2-3, with TRBD1 matching over 12 bases. J gave up 4 bases and V 3 bases, and 3 bases lay outside the gene matches. The germline gives CDR1 SGHRS, CDR2 YFSETQ. The CDR3 consists of 15 residues. For the CDR3, the DNA is TGCGCCAGCAGCTGGGGACAGGGGGCCGCAGATACGCAGTATTTT. Translation: CASSWGQGAADTQYF.

This chain connects TRBV2 to TRBJ1-1; D is ambiguous. CDR3 length: 15 amino acids. Trimming removed 7 bases at V and 2 bases at J, with 17 bases between. Germline lookup yields CDR1 SNHLY and CDR2 FYNNEI. CDR3 DNA sequence: TGTGCCAGCAACCCACTCGGCTTAGGAAACACTGAAGCTTTCTTT. This codes for CASNPLGLGNTEAFF.

This clonotype occurred a few times. This chain connects TRBV11-2 to TRBJ2-5; TRBD2 matches at 8 bases. CDR1 SGHAT and CDR2 FQNNGV come from the germline V gene. The CDR3 spans 14 residues. The V and J ends lost 5 bases and 1 base, in that order; junction bases with no gene match: 3. Here the CDR3 DNA reads TGTGCCAGCAGCATACTAGCGGTCCAAGAGACCCAGTACTTC. It translates to CASSILAVQETQYF.

This clonotype was seen more than once but under ten times. The chain joins TRBV12-3 or TRBV12-4 to TRBJ1-5, with D possibly matching TRBD1 (6 bases). The ends were cut back, 5 bases at V and 6 bases at J, with 17 bases in the middle. The CDR3 is 15 residues long. DNA for the CDR3: TGTGCCAGCAGTCCTATAGGGGGGGCGAGTCAGCCCCAGCATTTT. It encodes CASSPIGGASQPQHF.

This clonotype came up a few times. The chain joins TRBV19 to TRBJ2-7; 7 bases fit TRBD2. V trimming: 3 bases; J trimming: 2 bases; junction bases outside the gene matches: 1. Germline V gene sequence: CDR1 LNHDA, CDR2 SQIVND (reference sequence). The CDR3 contains 13 residues. CDR3 DNA sequence: TGTGCCAGTAGTATCGGACTAGCCTACGAGCAGTACTTC. Amino acid sequence: CASSIGLAYEQYF. The full variable domain, rest sourced from reference TRBV19 and TRBJ2-7, is DGGITQSPKYLFRKEGQNVTLSCEQNLNHDAMYWYRQDPGQGLRLIYYSQIVNDFQKGDIAEGYSVSREKKESFPLTVTSAQKNPTAFYLCASSIGLAYEQYFGPGTRLTVT.